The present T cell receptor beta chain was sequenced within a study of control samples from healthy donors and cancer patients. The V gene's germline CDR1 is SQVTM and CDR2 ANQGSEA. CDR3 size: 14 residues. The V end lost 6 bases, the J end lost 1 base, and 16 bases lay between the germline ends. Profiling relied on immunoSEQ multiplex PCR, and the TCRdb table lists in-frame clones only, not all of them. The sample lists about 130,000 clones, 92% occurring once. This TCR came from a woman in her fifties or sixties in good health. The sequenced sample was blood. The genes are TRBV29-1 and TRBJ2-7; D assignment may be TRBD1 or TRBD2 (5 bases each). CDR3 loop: CSVGVAGVSYEQYF. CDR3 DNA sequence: TGCAGCGTAGGGGTGGCGGGTGTGTCCTACGAGCAGTACTTC.